The entry below gives a single T cell receptor (beta chain) sequence along with its context. This entry comes from a study of Ad26.COV2.S vaccination and SARS-CoV-2 variants. This CDR3 has 17 amino acids. CDR1 and CDR2 (germline): LGHNA, YNFKEQ. V was clipped by 0 bases and J by 8 bases, with 22 bases between them. The data were produced by immunoSEQ multiplex PCR, yet TCRdb's version contains in-frame clones alone and is incomplete. The table records approximately 410,000 clones, around 89% of them present only once. Treatment noted: 19 received Ad26.COV2.S at low or high dose, single or two shots; roughly 5 received placebo; per-sample allocation not given. The investigators took samples on day 63 after the first vaccine or placebo injection.

Material: peripheral blood, obtained in a trial of Ad26.COV2.S vaccine versus placebo. This TCR came from a person aged 18-65 years who received the Ad26.COV2.S COVID-19 vaccine or a placebo. The chain is built from TRBV4-2 and TRBJ1-2; possible D gene TRBD1, 5 bases. CDR3 in DNA: TGTGCCAGCAGCCAAGAAATAGGGGTAGGGCAGATTAGCGGCTACACCTTC. It translates to CASSQEIGVGQISGYTF.